These T cell receptor beta chains were read from a single sample in a study of T cells expressing NK-cell markers. TCRdb re-called the 5' RACE reads; one entry per CDR3 protein, DNA not given. The sample's table shows 200,000 to 300,000 distinct CDR3 sequences. Sequencing was performed on blood T cells: a sorted CD56 or NKG2C T cell subset, CD4+ or CD8+ T cells, or bulk PBMC T cells (not recorded which). These receptors were taken from a man aged 18 to 29 in good health. CDR3s include the opening cysteine and the closing phenylalanine or tryptophan.

cdr3_length j_call v_call cdr3_aa
13 TRBJ1-4 TRBV20-1 CSASTGKNEKLFF
17 TRBJ2-3 TRBV7-8 CASSLILAGGRTDTQYF
13 TRBJ2-5 TRBV2 CASSETLESTQYF
12 TRBJ1-1 TRBV6-2/TRBV6-3 CASRMDSTEAFF
13 TRBJ2-2 TRBV9 CASSGQGDRELFF
15 TRBJ2-2 TRBV5-6 CASSLRAEYTGELFF
14 TRBJ2-1 TRBV18 CASSRGGPGNEQFF
14 TRBJ1-1 TRBV20-1 CSASFRAWGTEAFF
15 TRBJ2-5 TRBV24-1 CATSGVGQGQETQYF
14 TRBJ2-5 TRBV29-1 CSVEPKQGVGTQYF
15 TRBJ2-7 TRBV10-3 CAISPGGRIPYEQYF
16 TRBJ2-5 TRBV29-1 CSVAGPGLAGEETQYF
14 TRBJ2-1 TRBV10-3 CAISEDRASHEQFF
16 TRBJ1-4 TRBV7-9 CASSQQTSATNEKLFF
15 TRBJ2-7 TRBV5-1 CASSLAGQGAEEQYF